The T cell receptor beta chain described here comes from a study of CXCR3-negative and CXCR3-positive naive CD8 T cells. In preparing the TRB cDNA libraries, 5' RACE with UMI labels was used. From its re-call of the 5' RACE reads, TCRdb lists each CDR3 protein once, without DNA. The repertoire shows 130,000 or so distinct CDR3 sequences; the top ten hold around 0.44%. This CDR3 region has 13 residues. Germline lookup yields CDR1 SGHDT and CDR2 YYEEEE. As for this clonotype: The target antigen is unknown.

Study-wide results and limits: CXCR3-positive naive cells had more hydrophobic TRB CDR3s than CXCR3-negative naive cells. Naive subsets had comparable surface CD5, so TRB CDR3 properties gauged TCR strength. With respect to TRBV-TRBJ usage, naive CXCR3-negative and CXCR3-positive cells were similar; memory differed.

The material sequenced was naive CXCR3+ CD8+ T cells from blood. Regarding subset: CD45RO-CCR7+CD27+CD95- naive CD8+ T cells expressing CXCR3 (TNR3+). The source is a human donor in good health. Some clones in this sample may be carry-over from other donors' samples. The chain employs TRBV5-6 and TRBJ2-3. Here the CDR3 reads CASSLEESDTQYF. Using reference TRBV5-6 and TRBJ2-3 for the parts outside the CDR3, the full variable domain is DAGVTQSPTHLIKTRGQQVTLRCSPKSGHDTVSWYQQALGQGPQFIFQYYEEEERQRGNFPDRFSGHQFPNYSSELNVNALLLGDSALYLCASSLEESDTQYFGPGTRLTVL.